A selection of T cell receptor beta chains follows, all from one sample in a study of T cell responses to AZD1222 COVID-19 vaccine. Data came from immunoSEQ multiplex PCR; TCRdb stores just in-frame clones and leaves some out. The data hold about 180,000 clones, with around 88% observed a single time. This specimen was peripheral blood, taken on day 0 of AZD1222 vaccination. These receptors were collected from an adult in good health. CDR3s include the opening cysteine and the closing phenylalanine or tryptophan. The D gene is left open where the match is weak. The size of a clone is reported for some rows only, either as once, few or many, or as a class for expanded clones.

>.|TRBV5-4|TRBJ1-4|.
TGTGCCAGCAGCCCCCAGGGTGGGACGAATGAAAAACTGTTTTTT
CASSPQGGTNEKLFF
>.|TRBV7-9|TRBJ2-5|.
TGTGCCAGCAGCTTGGATGAGACCCAGTACTTC
CASSLDETQYF
>.|TRBV30|TRBJ1-2|.
TGTGCCTGCCGGGCCTACTATGGCTACACCTTC
CACRAYYGYTF
>.|TRBV9|TRBJ2-1|.
TGTGCCAGCAGCCCCCAGTACGGTGAGCAGTTCTTC
CASSPQYGEQFF
>once|TRBV7-8|TRBJ2-7|TRBD2
TGTGCCAGCAGCTTAGCGGGACTAGCGGGGGGTAACTACGAGCAGTACTTC
CASSLAGLAGGNYEQYF
>.|TRBV5-5|TRBJ2-1|TRBD2
TGTGCCAGCAGCTTGGCGGGGACTACCAATGAGCAGTTCTTC
CASSLAGTTNEQFF
>.|TRBV9|TRBJ2-1|.
TGTGCCAGCAGCGTAGTCTACAATGAGCAGTTCTTC
CASSVVYNEQFF
>.|TRBV5-4|TRBJ2-7|.
TGTGCCAGCAGCTTGGCGGGGGCGCTTTACGAGCAGTACTTC
CASSLAGALYEQYF
>.|TRBV6-5|TRBJ1-3|.
TGTGCCAGCAGTATAACAGCGACAGCCGGAAACACCATATATTTT
CASSITATAGNTIYF
>.|TRBV7-7|TRBJ2-5|TRBD1
TGTGCCAGCAGAGGACAGGACCAAGAGACCCAGTACTTC
CASRGQDQETQYF
>.|TRBV6-5|TRBJ1-4|.
TGTGCCAGCAGTTACTCGGGGTCAGCTAATGAAAAACTGTTTTTT
CASSYSGSANEKLFF
>once|TRBV5-1|TRBJ2-1|.
TGCGCCAGCAGCTCCTCAACTACCTACAATGAGCAGTTCTTC
CASSSSTTYNEQFF
>.|TRBV5-4|TRBJ2-5|TRBD2
TGTGCCAGCAGCGGACCGGGACTAGCGGGGAAGGAGACCCAGTACTTC
CASSGPGLAGKETQYF
>.|TRBV7-6|TRBJ2-3|.
TGTGCCAGCAGACTCGGAGCAGCAGGAGGCACAGATACGCAGTATTTT
CASRLGAAGGTDTQYF
>.|TRBV29-1|TRBJ2-2|.
TGCAGCGTTGAAGACCGCGGGGACACCGGGGAGCTGTTTTTT
CSVEDRGDTGELFF
>.|TRBV7-9|TRBJ1-2|.
TGTGCCAGCAGCTCCCGGGGGGATTATGGCTACACCTTC
CASSSRGDYGYTF
>.|TRBV2|TRBJ1-6|.
TGTGCCAGCAGTGATGTGGCCAATAATTCACCCCTCCACTTT
CASSDVANNSPLHF
>.|TRBV19|TRBJ1-6|.
TGTGCCTCCACGGCTTCCTATAATTCACCCCTCCACTTT
CASTASYNSPLHF
>.|TRBV5-4|TRBJ2-2|TRBD2
TGTGCCAGCAGCACCGGTGGCGGGGGAGCGAACACCGGGGAGCTGTTTTTT
CASSTGGGGANTGELFF
>.|TRBV21-1|TRBJ2-7|.
TGTGCCAGCAGCAAAGATGGGGACAGGCGCGAGCAGTACTTC
CASSKDGDRREQYF
>.|TRBV9|TRBJ2-1|.
TGTGCCAGCAGCGGTCTGGCAGGGTTGAGAAGCTCCTACAATGAGCAGTTCTTC
CASSGLAGLRSSYNEQFF
>few|TRBV6-4|TRBJ2-2|.
TGTGCCAGCAGTGACTCGGGCACCGGGGAGCTGTTTTTT
CASSDSGTGELFF
>.|TRBV3-1/TRBV3-2|TRBJ1-1|.
TGTGCCAGCAGCCAAGATGCAGTCATGAACACTGAAGCTTTCTTT
CASSQDAVMNTEAFF
>.|TRBV4-3|TRBJ2-7|TRBD2
TGCGCCAGCAGCCTCAGCGGGGGGGCTGACCACGAGCAGTACTTC
CASSLSGGADHEQYF
>few|TRBV14|TRBJ2-5|.
TGTGCCAGCAGCCAAGGTTGGACTGCCACCGAGACCCAGTACTTC
CASSQGWTATETQYF
>once|TRBV6-5|TRBJ2-7|.
TGTGCCAGCGGCCCACAGTACGAGCAGTACTTC
CASGPQYEQYF
>.|TRBV6-1|TRBJ1-1|TRBD1
TGTGCCAGCAGTGAAAGGACAGGGCCCACTGAAGCTTTCTTT
CASSERTGPTEAFF
>.|TRBV18|TRBJ1-2|TRBD1
TGTGCCAGCTCACCGCCCGGGACAGGCCAACATGGCTACACCTTC
CASSPPGTGQHGYTF
>once|TRBV21-1|TRBJ2-7|.
TGTGCCAGCAGCAAAGAACCACCACTAGCGCGGAGAACCTACGAGCAGTACTTC
CASSKEPPLARRTYEQYF
>once|TRBV5-1|TRBJ1-2|TRBD1
TGCGCCAGCAGAACAGGGGGCAAGACTCCCATTACCATCTATGGCTACACCTTC
CASRTGGKTPITIYGYTF
>.|TRBV7-2|TRBJ1-2|.
TGTGCCAGCAGCTTAGGGGTATTTCGAGGCTACACCTTC
CASSLGVFRGYTF
>.|TRBV20-1|TRBJ1-1|.
TGCAGTGCTAGTCCGGTTGGGACTGAAGCTTTCTTT
CSASPVGTEAFF
>few|TRBV9|TRBJ2-3|TRBD1
TGTGCCAGCAGCATGAGGGGACAGCGCACAGATACGCAGTATTTT
CASSMRGQRTDTQYF
>.|TRBV4-3|TRBJ1-4|TRBD1
TGCGCCAGCACCAGGACAGGAAGAGGAGCTAATGAAAAACTGTTTTTT
CASTRTGRGANEKLFF
>.|TRBV7-3|TRBJ2-5|TRBD1
TGTGCCAGCAGAAGGGGACAGGGGTACCAAGAGACCCAGTACTTC
CASRRGQGYQETQYF
>.|TRBV4-2|TRBJ1-2|TRBD1
TGTGCCAGCAGCCATAATAGGGACAGGGGATGGGTAGGCTACACCTTC
CASSHNRDRGWVGYTF
>.|TRBV5-1|TRBJ2-7|.
TGCGCCAGCAGCTTGGTAGGTAGCGAGCAGTACTTC
CASSLVGSEQYF
>.|TRBV5-1|TRBJ1-1|.
TGCGCCAGCAGCTTACCGGGACTGGAAGCTTTCTTT
CASSLPGLEAFF
>.|TRBV5-1|TRBJ2-7|.
TGCGCCAGCAGCTTGGCCTTCTCCGGGGGCCCCTGGGAGCAGTACTTC
CASSLAFSGGPWEQYF
>.|TRBV4-1|TRBJ1-2|.
TGCGCCAGCAGCCAAGATACGGACTATGGCTACACCTTC
CASSQDTDYGYTF
>.|TRBV3-1/TRBV3-2|TRBJ1-4|TRBD1
TGTGCCAGCAGCCCAATATTCATGGACAGGGAGGGAGAAAAACTGTTTTTT
CASSPIFMDREGEKLFF
>.|TRBV30|TRBJ2-2|.
TGTGCCTGGAGTGTATCGTGGGGGACTTTGAACACCGGGGAGCTGTTTTTT
CAWSVSWGTLNTGELFF
>.|TRBV5-8|TRBJ2-7|TRBD1
TGTGCCAGCAGCCCCATACCAGGACAGGAGAGGTACGAGCAGTACTTC
CASSPIPGQERYEQYF
>.|TRBV4-2|TRBJ2-1|TRBD2
TGTGCCAGCAGCCAGGTAGCGGGCTACAATGAGCAGTTCTTC
CASSQVAGYNEQFF
>.|TRBV30|TRBJ1-3|.
TGTGCCTGGAGTTCCATCCGAGGGGCTGGAAACACCATATATTTT
CAWSSIRGAGNTIYF
>.|TRBV11-2|TRBJ2-2|.
TGTGCCAGCAGGCGACAGAGAGGAGGGACCGGGGAGCTGTTTTTT
CASRRQRGGTGELFF
>.|TRBV30|TRBJ2-7|TRBD1
TGTGCCTATAGGACAGGGGGTTACTACGAGCAGTACTTC
CAYRTGGYYEQYF
>.|TRBV20-1|TRBJ2-1|TRBD2
TGCAGTGCTAGTCACCGGACTAGCGGGGGGAACAATGAGCAGTTCTTC
CSASHRTSGGNNEQFF
>.|TRBV7-6|TRBJ2-2|TRBD1
TGTGCCAGCAGCTTAAAAGGACAGGGGACCGGGGAGCTGTTTTTT
CASSLKGQGTGELFF
>.|TRBV14|TRBJ2-7|.
TGTGCCAGCAGCCAAGAAGGGGAGCAGTACTTC
CASSQEGEQYF
>.|TRBV27|TRBJ2-5|.
TGTGCCAGCACCCACCCCCGGGTCAGGGGGGGACAAGAGACCCAGTACTTC
CASTHPRVRGGQETQYF
>.|TRBV30|TRBJ1-3|.
TGTGCCTGGAGTGTAAATCGTAACTCTGGAAACACCATATATTTT
CAWSVNRNSGNTIYF
>.|TRBV6-5|TRBJ1-1|.
TGTGCCAGCAGTTACTCAGGGAGAACTGAAGCTTTCTTT
CASSYSGRTEAFF
>.|TRBV5-6|TRBJ2-7|TRBD1
TGTGCCAGCAGCACCTGGACAGGGGCCGCCGAGCAGTACTTC
CASSTWTGAAEQYF
>.|TRBV5-6|TRBJ2-7|.
TGTGCCAGCACCCTACGAGGGTTGTACGAGCAGTACTTC
CASTLRGLYEQYF
>.|TRBV5-5|TRBJ1-2|.
TGTGCCAGCAGCCAATCAGAGATAGCTAACTATGGCTACACCTTC
CASSQSEIANYGYTF
>.|TRBV25-1|TRBJ1-6|TRBD1
TGTGCCAGCAGTGGCGGGACAGATATTTCACCCCTCCACTTT
CASSGGTDISPLHF
>.|TRBV28|TRBJ2-5|.
TGTGCCAGCAGTCCCGGAGAGGTGGCTCTTGGAGAGACCCAGTACTTC
CASSPGEVALGETQYF